Listed below are T cell receptor beta chains from one sample, sequenced in a study of OX40 agonist ivuxolimab in advanced cancers. Data came from immunoSEQ multiplex PCR; TCRdb stores just in-frame clones and leaves some out. The sample holds 62,000 or so clones, around four fifths seen once. The sample here was CD4+ or CD8+ T cells sorted from blood, taken in a trial of the OX40 agonist ivuxolimab. These receptor sequences come from an adult with an advanced solid tumor such as melanoma, head and neck, liver or kidney cancer. Each CDR3 is given with its conserved first and last residue. Fields, in order: clone size, J gene, V gene, D gene, CDR3 protein, CDR3 DNA. D genes are given only for firm matches. Clone size appears in some rows only: once, few, many, or a class for an expanded clone.

size: .; J: TRBJ1-2; V: TRBV6-5; D: .; CDR3: CASSGARQGGGYTF; DNA: TGTGCCAGCAGTGGTGCACGGCAGGGTGGCGGCTACACCTTC
size: .; J: TRBJ1-3; V: TRBV16; D: .; CDR3: CASSNGPYAENTIYF; DNA: TGTGCCAGCAGCAACGGACCCTACGCTGAAAACACCATATATTTT
size: .; J: TRBJ2-5; V: TRBV6-5; D: .; CDR3: CASSIQRLGETQYF; DNA: TGTGCCAGCAGTATACAACGGTTGGGGGAGACCCAGTACTTC
size: .; J: TRBJ1-1; V: TRBV2; D: .; CDR3: CASSQSSTEAFF; DNA: TGTGCCAGCAGCCAGAGTTCCACTGAAGCTTTCTTT
size: .; J: TRBJ2-3; V: TRBV10-1; D: .; CDR3: CASRADSTDTQYF; DNA: TGCGCCAGCAGAGCAGACAGCACAGATACGCAGTATTTT
size: few; J: TRBJ2-7; V: TRBV11-2; D: .; CDR3: CASSLDRSAGLEQYF; DNA: TGTGCCAGCAGCTTAGATCGTTCCGCTGGCCTCGAGCAGTACTTC
size: .; J: TRBJ2-3; V: TRBV11-3; D: .; CDR3: CASSLMSTDTQYF; DNA: TGTGCCAGCAGCTTAATGTCCACAGATACGCAGTATTTT
size: .; J: TRBJ2-1; V: TRBV27; D: .; CDR3: CASGRNNEQFF; DNA: TGTGCCAGCGGACGAAACAATGAGCAGTTCTTC
size: .; J: TRBJ2-7; V: TRBV28; D: .; CDR3: CASSLPSLGNYEQYF; DNA: TGTGCCAGCAGTTTACCCTCTCTAGGGAACTACGAGCAGTACTTC
size: .; J: TRBJ2-7; V: TRBV10-3; D: .; CDR3: CAISESKDIAFSEYEQYF; DNA: TGTGCCATCAGTGAGTCAAAGGACATAGCCTTTAGTGAGTACGAGCAGTACTTC
size: .; J: TRBJ2-4; V: TRBV19; D: .; CDR3: CASSIGMARRGKNIQYF; DNA: TGTGCCAGTAGTATAGGAATGGCCAGGCGGGGCAAAAACATTCAGTACTTC
size: .; J: TRBJ2-1; V: TRBV27; D: .; CDR3: CASRPGGWGEQFF; DNA: TGTGCCAGCAGGCCTGGAGGGTGGGGTGAGCAGTTCTTC
size: .; J: TRBJ2-7; V: TRBV7-6; D: TRBD1; CDR3: CASSPGQGVVEQYF; DNA: TGTGCCAGCAGCCCCGGACAGGGGGTGGTCGAGCAGTACTTC
size: .; J: TRBJ1-5; V: TRBV7-9; D: TRBD1; CDR3: CASSSGGGGNQPQHF; DNA: TGTGCCAGCAGCTCAGGGGGGGGCGGCAATCAGCCCCAGCATTTT
size: .; J: TRBJ2-3; V: TRBV2; D: .; CDR3: CASKQAGWRTDTQYF; DNA: TGTGCCAGCAAACAAGCGGGCTGGCGGACAGATACGCAGTATTTT
size: .; J: TRBJ2-1; V: TRBV4-3; D: .; CDR3: CASSQDAGGNEQFF; DNA: TGCGCCAGCAGCCAAGATGCTGGGGGGAATGAGCAGTTCTTC
size: .; J: TRBJ2-3; V: TRBV5-1; D: .; CDR3: CASSLSPGADTQYF; DNA: TGCGCCAGCAGCTTAAGTCCGGGTGCAGATACGCAGTATTTT
size: .; J: TRBJ2-3; V: TRBV7-2; D: .; CDR3: CASSFLLGLDTQYF; DNA: TGTGCCAGCAGCTTCCTACTAGGTTTGGATACGCAGTATTTT
size: .; J: TRBJ2-7; V: TRBV27; D: TRBD2; CDR3: CASSAWAGTSHEQYF; DNA: TGTGCCAGCAGTGCATGGGCCGGGACTAGCCACGAGCAGTACTTC
size: once; J: TRBJ1-2; V: TRBV6-5; D: .; CDR3: CASSPGTSYGYTF; DNA: TGTGCCAGCAGCCCCGGGACTTCCTATGGCTACACCTTC
size: .; J: TRBJ2-4; V: TRBV28; D: .; CDR3: CASRDATIQYF; DNA: TGTGCCAGCAGGGACGCCACCATTCAGTACTTC
size: .; J: TRBJ1-2; V: TRBV7-8; D: .; CDR3: CASSFGGTRANYGYTF; DNA: TGTGCCAGCAGCTTCGGGGGGACACGGGCTAACTATGGCTACACCTTC
size: .; J: TRBJ1-2; V: TRBV19; D: .; CDR3: CASSIATPGGYTF; DNA: TGTGCCAGTAGTATAGCCACTCCCGGCGGCTACACCTTC
size: .; J: TRBJ2-4; V: TRBV19; D: .; CDR3: CASSISGQGIKNIQYF; DNA: TGTGCCAGTAGTATCAGCGGCCAGGGGATCAAAAACATTCAGTACTTC
size: once; J: TRBJ2-5; V: TRBV18; D: .; CDR3: CASSPPNKGETQYF; DNA: TGTGCCAGCTCACCACCCAACAAAGGGGAGACCCAGTACTTC
size: .; J: TRBJ2-1; V: TRBV5-4; D: TRBD2; CDR3: CASTPDREGVNEQFF; DNA: TGTGCCAGCACCCCGGACCGGGAGGGAGTGAATGAGCAGTTCTTC
size: .; J: TRBJ2-2; V: TRBV28; D: TRBD2; CDR3: CASSLTGGRGETGELFF; DNA: TGTGCCAGCAGTTTAACTGGCGGGAGAGGAGAAACCGGGGAGCTGTTTTTT
size: .; J: TRBJ2-1; V: TRBV6-6; D: .; CDR3: CASSLSSGARLFF; DNA: TGTGCCAGCAGCCTATCGTCGGGGGCTCGATTGTTCTTC
size: .; J: TRBJ1-4; V: TRBV15; D: .; CDR3: CATSREEDSEKLFF; DNA: TGTGCCACCAGCAGAGAGGAGGATTCGGAAAAACTGTTTTTT
size: .; J: TRBJ2-5; V: TRBV7-9; D: TRBD2; CDR3: CASSRLTSGTGETQYF; DNA: TGTGCCAGCAGCCGATTGACTAGCGGGACTGGAGAGACCCAGTACTTC
size: .; J: TRBJ2-7; V: TRBV30; D: .; CDR3: CAWGGQNSYEQYF; DNA: TGTGCCTGGGGTGGACAGAATTCCTACGAGCAGTACTTC
size: .; J: TRBJ2-5; V: TRBV7-7; D: .; CDR3: CASSPDFQETQYF; DNA: TGTGCTAGCAGCCCGGACTTCCAAGAGACCCAGTACTTC
size: medium-sized; J: TRBJ2-7; V: TRBV10-1; D: .; CDR3: CASSGGVNDEQYF; DNA: TGCGCCAGCAGTGGGGGGGTAAACGACGAGCAGTACTTC
size: .; J: TRBJ2-5; V: TRBV10-3; D: .; CDR3: CAISQQGGGETQYF; DNA: TGTGCCATCAGCCAACAGGGCGGAGGGGAGACCCAGTACTTC
size: once; J: TRBJ2-7; V: TRBV28; D: .; CDR3: CASKASGVSSPAAYEQYF; DNA: TGTGCCAGCAAGGCCTCAGGAGTTTCGAGCCCTGCTGCCTACGAGCAGTACTTC
size: .; J: TRBJ2-7; V: TRBV11-2; D: .; CDR3: CASSLDGISYEQYF; DNA: TGTGCCAGCAGCTTAGACGGGATCTCCTACGAGCAGTACTTC
size: .; J: TRBJ2-6; V: TRBV6-5; D: .; CDR3: CASSYSGEAGANVLTF; DNA: TGTGCCAGCAGTTACTCAGGGGAAGCTGGGGCCAACGTCCTGACTTTC
size: .; J: TRBJ2-1; V: TRBV7-3; D: .; CDR3: CASSLGIHNEQFF; DNA: TGTGCCAGCAGCTTAGGTATCCACAATGAGCAGTTCTTC
size: .; J: TRBJ1-1; V: TRBV6-6; D: .; CDR3: CASSLDSNTEAFF; DNA: TGTGCCAGCAGCCTTGACAGTAACACTGAAGCTTTCTTT
size: .; J: TRBJ2-3; V: TRBV11-2; D: .; CDR3: CASSLVLASYF; DNA: TGTGCCAGCAGCTTAGTCCTAGCGAGCTATTTT
size: .; J: TRBJ2-3; V: TRBV21-1; D: .; CDR3: CASSKVHRENTDTQYF; DNA: TGTGCCAGCAGCAAAGTTCACAGGGAAAACACAGATACGCAGTATTTT
size: .; J: TRBJ2-7; V: TRBV18; D: .; CDR3: CASSPAATSYEQYF; DNA: TGTGCCAGCTCCCCCGCAGCCACCTCCTACGAGCAGTACTTC
size: .; J: TRBJ2-3; V: TRBV7-9; D: .; CDR3: CASSWPGTAGGTSTDTQYF; DNA: TGTGCCAGCAGCTGGCCCGGGACTGCAGGGGGTACTAGCACAGATACGCAGTATTTT
size: .; J: TRBJ2-5; V: TRBV27; D: .; CDR3: CASSLQSEQETQYF; DNA: TGTGCCAGCAGTTTACAAAGCGAGCAAGAGACCCAGTACTTC
size: .; J: TRBJ2-3; V: TRBV19; D: .; CDR3: CASSIAEKGTDTQYF; DNA: TGTGCCAGTAGTATCGCGGAGAAAGGCACAGATACGCAGTATTTT
size: .; J: TRBJ1-5; V: TRBV6-1; D: .; CDR3: CASSAIGNQPQHF; DNA: TGTGCCAGCAGCGCAATTGGCAATCAGCCCCAGCATTTT
size: few; J: TRBJ2-2; V: TRBV7-3; D: .; CDR3: CASSPGLVAANTGELFF; DNA: TGTGCCAGCAGCCCGGGTTTGGTAGCGGCTAACACCGGGGAGCTGTTTTTT
size: .; J: TRBJ2-7; V: TRBV27; D: .; CDR3: CASSLTAYRASEQYF; DNA: TGTGCCAGCAGTTTAACCGCCTACAGGGCTAGCGAGCAGTACTTC
size: .; J: TRBJ2-3; V: TRBV6-5; D: .; CDR3: CAASLGAGDTQYF; DNA: TGTGCCGCCTCGTTGGGGGCAGGAGATACGCAGTATTTT
size: .; J: TRBJ2-1; V: TRBV30; D: .; CDR3: CAWSVRDEQFF; DNA: TGTGCCTGGAGTGTAAGGGATGAGCAGTTCTTC
size: .; J: TRBJ2-7; V: TRBV6-5; D: .; CDR3: CASRLGAEQYF; DNA: TGTGCCAGTAGACTGGGTGCCGAGCAGTACTTC
size: .; J: TRBJ2-7; V: TRBV28; D: .; CDR3: CASVTGRSYEQYF; DNA: TGTGCCAGCGTCACAGGGAGGTCCTACGAGCAGTACTTC
size: .; J: TRBJ1-2; V: TRBV14; D: .; CDR3: CASSRGGAGYGYTF; DNA: TGTGCCAGCAGCAGAGGAGGGGCAGGATATGGCTACACCTTC